This T cell receptor (beta chain) was recovered during a study of CD8+CD57+ T cells in acquired aplastic anemia. The V and J ends lost 0 bases and 3 bases respectively, with 16 bases between them. The germline V gene has CDR1 SGDLS and CDR2 YYNGEE. The CDR3 has 16 residues. Regarding the study as a whole: Patients and controls were found to share some 30 CD8+ CDR3 sequences.

Researchers used genomic DNA as the template to profile TCR beta VDJ and CDR3. TCRdb independently ran MiXCR on the reads; one entry per CDR3 protein. The repertoire holds 75,000 to 80,000 distinct CDR3 sequences, with roughly 70% as singletons. This clonotype was picked up one time. Its antigen is undetermined. Sequenced patients had shown CD8+CD57+ cell expansion by flow cytometry. The chain joins TRBV9 to TRBJ2-7, with TRBD2 as a possible D gene (5 bases). The sequence derives from a human donor with aplastic anemia. Sample: sorted CD4+, CD8+, or CD8+CD57+ T cells (not recorded which) from PBMCs. The CDR3: CASSVERTPALYEQYF. DNA for the CDR3: TGTGCCAGCAGCGTAGAAAGGACTCCTGCCCTCTACGAGCAGTACTTC.